A selection of T cell receptor beta chains follows, all from one sample in a study of regulatory and conventional T cells in RAG deficiency. Method: immunoSEQ multiplex PCR; TCRdb's copy keeps in-frame clones and lacks some. Here the sample spans some 30,000 clones, approximately 90% being singletons. This same sample was also part of a study on regulatory T cells.

The sequenced material came from CD8+ T cells sorted from blood. Receptor source: a human donor in good health. The CDR3 runs from the conserved cysteine through the conserved F or W. A D gene is named only where the DNA matches it firmly. Rows may omit the clone size; those that give it use once, few, many or a size class.

D gene: -; clone size: -; J gene: TRBJ1-6; V gene: TRBV9; CDR3 DNA: TGTGCCAGCAGCGTAGGGGGGAGGGATGATTCACCCCTCCACTTT; CDR3 protein: CASSVGGRDDSPLHF
D gene: TRBD1; clone size: -; J gene: TRBJ2-7; V gene: TRBV19; CDR3 DNA: TGTGCCAGTAGTGTCGGACAGGGGGCCTACGAGCAGTACTTC; CDR3 protein: CASSVGQGAYEQYF
D gene: -; clone size: -; J gene: TRBJ1-6; V gene: TRBV6-5; CDR3 DNA: TGTGCCAGCAGTTACTCAGGACAGACGAATTCACCCCTCTACTTT; CDR3 protein: CASSYSGQTNSPLYF
D gene: -; clone size: -; J gene: TRBJ2-7; V gene: TRBV6-5; CDR3 DNA: TGTGCCAGCAGCGACGACAGCCCCTACGAGCAGTACTTC; CDR3 protein: CASSDDSPYEQYF
D gene: -; clone size: -; J gene: TRBJ2-2; V gene: TRBV29-1; CDR3 DNA: TGCAGCGTTGTACGGGACGACACCGGGGAGCTGTTTTTT; CDR3 protein: CSVVRDDTGELFF
D gene: TRBD2; clone size: -; J gene: TRBJ2-3; V gene: TRBV11-2; CDR3 DNA: TGTGCCAGCAGCTTAGATTTAGCGACTAGCGGCAACACAGATACGCAGTATTTT; CDR3 protein: CASSLDLATSGNTDTQYF
D gene: TRBD1; clone size: -; J gene: TRBJ1-2; V gene: TRBV6-4; CDR3 DNA: TGTGCCAGCAGTGGAGGGGGCGTACAGGGAGAAGATGGCTACACCTTC; CDR3 protein: CASSGGGVQGEDGYTF
D gene: TRBD1; clone size: -; J gene: TRBJ2-1; V gene: TRBV27; CDR3 DNA: TGTGCCAGCAGTCCAGAGACAGGGGACAATGAGCAGTTCTTC; CDR3 protein: CASSPETGDNEQFF
D gene: -; clone size: -; J gene: TRBJ1-1; V gene: TRBV5-1; CDR3 DNA: TGCGCCAGCAGCTTGGTGGGAGAAGCTTTCTTT; CDR3 protein: CASSLVGEAFF
D gene: -; clone size: -; J gene: TRBJ2-1; V gene: TRBV6-6; CDR3 DNA: TGTGCCAGCAGTTGGGCCACGAACAATGAGCAGTTCTTC; CDR3 protein: CASSWATNNEQFF
D gene: TRBD2; clone size: -; J gene: TRBJ2-5; V gene: TRBV6-1; CDR3 DNA: TGTGCCAGCAGTGAAGAGGGAGGGTCAGAGACCCAGTACTTC; CDR3 protein: CASSEEGGSETQYF
D gene: -; clone size: -; J gene: TRBJ2-1; V gene: TRBV27; CDR3 DNA: TGTGCCAGCAGTTTGGCAGGGTACAATGAGCAGTTCTTC; CDR3 protein: CASSLAGYNEQFF
D gene: -; clone size: -; J gene: TRBJ2-6; V gene: TRBV6-5; CDR3 DNA: TGTGCCAGCAGTCCCATACAATCTGGGGCCAACGTCCTGACTTTC; CDR3 protein: CASSPIQSGANVLTF
D gene: TRBD2; clone size: -; J gene: TRBJ2-3; V gene: TRBV28; CDR3 DNA: TGTGCCAGCAGTTTATCGGCTAGCGGTAGCACAGATACGCAGTATTTT; CDR3 protein: CASSLSASGSTDTQYF
D gene: TRBD2; clone size: -; J gene: TRBJ2-1; V gene: TRBV27; CDR3 DNA: TGTGCCAGCAGTCCACGTGGTAGCGGGACTTACAATGAGCAGTTCTTC; CDR3 protein: CASSPRGSGTYNEQFF
D gene: -; clone size: -; J gene: TRBJ2-3; V gene: TRBV28; CDR3 DNA: TGTGCCAGCAGTCCCTTACTTCACGCCTCTGGGTCGGGATTAGATGTCACAGATACGCAGTATTTT; CDR3 protein: CASSPLLHASGSGLDVTDTQYF
D gene: -; clone size: few; J gene: TRBJ1-5; V gene: TRBV27; CDR3 DNA: TGTGCCAGCGGGGAGGGGGGGTTTGGGTCCAATCAGCCCCAGCATTTT; CDR3 protein: CASGEGGFGSNQPQHF
D gene: -; clone size: -; J gene: TRBJ2-7; V gene: TRBV28; CDR3 DNA: TGTGCCAGCAGCCAAAAAAGTTTTCTGTCATCTAACGAGCAGTACTTC; CDR3 protein: CASSQKSFLSSNEQYF
D gene: -; clone size: -; J gene: TRBJ2-1; V gene: TRBV2; CDR3 DNA: TGTGCCACCCAAGGATTCATGAGGGAGGGGGTAGTGCGCTCCTACAATGAGCAGTTCTTC; CDR3 protein: CATQGFMREGVVRSYNEQFF
D gene: -; clone size: -; J gene: TRBJ1-1; V gene: TRBV15; CDR3 DNA: TGTGCCACCATGGAGAAGTCGAGTACTGAAGCTTTCTTT; CDR3 protein: CATMEKSSTEAFF
D gene: -; clone size: -; J gene: TRBJ1-1; V gene: TRBV13; CDR3 DNA: TGTGCCAGCAGCCATACAGGGAAAAACAGTGAAGCTTTCTTT; CDR3 protein: CASSHTGKNSEAFF
D gene: -; clone size: few; J gene: TRBJ1-3; V gene: TRBV7-2; CDR3 DNA: TGTGCCAGCAGCTTACGTCCAGAAAAGAACACCATATATTTT; CDR3 protein: CASSLRPEKNTIYF
D gene: -; clone size: once; J gene: TRBJ2-7; V gene: TRBV11-2; CDR3 DNA: TGTGCCAGCAGCTTCGTGTTGCGCGAGCAGTACTTC; CDR3 protein: CASSFVLREQYF
D gene: -; clone size: -; J gene: TRBJ1-2; V gene: TRBV27; CDR3 DNA: TGTGCCAGCAGTTTTAGGAAGGAATACTATGGCTACACCTTC; CDR3 protein: CASSFRKEYYGYTF
D gene: -; clone size: -; J gene: TRBJ2-1; V gene: TRBV2; CDR3 DNA: TGTGCCAGCAGTCCGGGGCGCCCCAGCTCCTACAATGAGCAGTTCTTC; CDR3 protein: CASSPGRPSSYNEQFF
D gene: -; clone size: once; J gene: TRBJ1-2; V gene: TRBV6-1; CDR3 DNA: TGTGCCAGCAGTGAAGCAGGGGTTAACTATGGCTACACCTTC; CDR3 protein: CASSEAGVNYGYTF
D gene: -; clone size: -; J gene: TRBJ1-5; V gene: TRBV19; CDR3 DNA: TGTGCCAGTAGTATCGCGGACGGGAATCAGCCCCAGCATTTT; CDR3 protein: CASSIADGNQPQHF
D gene: -; clone size: -; J gene: TRBJ2-1; V gene: TRBV19; CDR3 DNA: TGTGCCAGTAGCCCTAGCTCCTACAATGAGCAGTTCTTC; CDR3 protein: CASSPSSYNEQFF
D gene: TRBD1; clone size: -; J gene: TRBJ2-3; V gene: TRBV29-1; CDR3 DNA: TGCAGCGTTGTCGGGGACAGAAGCACAGATACGCAGTATTTT; CDR3 protein: CSVVGDRSTDTQYF
D gene: TRBD2; clone size: few; J gene: TRBJ2-2; V gene: TRBV6-5; CDR3 DNA: TGTGCCAGCAGTTCCGGGACTAGCGTTTCCGGGGAGCTGTTTTTT; CDR3 protein: CASSSGTSVSGELFF
D gene: -; clone size: -; J gene: TRBJ1-6; V gene: TRBV6-4; CDR3 DNA: TGTGCCAGCAGTGACTCGCCAGGCTCACCCCTCCACTTT; CDR3 protein: CASSDSPGSPLHF
D gene: -; clone size: -; J gene: TRBJ2-3; V gene: TRBV7-9; CDR3 DNA: TGTGCCAGCAGCTTGAATACGCAGTATTTT; CDR3 protein: CASSLNTQYF
D gene: -; clone size: -; J gene: TRBJ2-7; V gene: TRBV18; CDR3 DNA: TGTGCCAGCTCACCGGGGGTTGCGGACGAGCAGTACTTC; CDR3 protein: CASSPGVADEQYF
D gene: -; clone size: -; J gene: TRBJ1-1; V gene: TRBV27; CDR3 DNA: TGTGCCAGCAGTTTATATTGGGGGGGCCGCACCACTGAAGCTTTCTTT; CDR3 protein: CASSLYWGGRTTEAFF
D gene: TRBD2; clone size: -; J gene: TRBJ2-5; V gene: TRBV19; CDR3 DNA: TGTGCCAGTAGTATGACTAGCGCAAAGCAAGAGACCCAGTACTTC; CDR3 protein: CASSMTSAKQETQYF
D gene: -; clone size: once; J gene: TRBJ2-6; V gene: TRBV1; CDR3 DNA: TGCACCAGCAGCAATGCTAGTGCACAAAGTCGGGCCAACGTCCTGACTTTC; CDR3 protein: CTSSNASAQSRANVLTF
D gene: -; clone size: -; J gene: TRBJ1-5; V gene: TRBV16; CDR3 DNA: TGTGCCAGCAGCCCAAACTTGGACGGAAAAAATCAGCCCCAGCATTTT; CDR3 protein: CASSPNLDGKNQPQHF
D gene: -; clone size: -; J gene: TRBJ2-3; V gene: TRBV6-5; CDR3 DNA: TGTGCCAGCAGACCTTTGACAGGCTCCCCAGATACGCAGTATTTT; CDR3 protein: CASRPLTGSPDTQYF
D gene: -; clone size: -; J gene: TRBJ2-7; V gene: TRBV5-1; CDR3 DNA: TGCGCCAGCAGCTGGATCGGGGCCGGGGACTACGAGCAGTACTTC; CDR3 protein: CASSWIGAGDYEQYF
D gene: TRBD2; clone size: -; J gene: TRBJ2-7; V gene: TRBV7-8; CDR3 DNA: TGTGCCAGCAGCTCCGGCACGGGGAGGGCTTACGAGCAGTACTTC; CDR3 protein: CASSSGTGRAYEQYF
D gene: -; clone size: -; J gene: TRBJ2-2; V gene: TRBV5-6; CDR3 DNA: TGTGCCAGCAGCCTCATGCAGCTGGGGATGATTGGGGAGCTGTTTTTT; CDR3 protein: CASSLMQLGMIGELFF
D gene: TRBD2; clone size: -; J gene: TRBJ2-3; V gene: TRBV19; CDR3 DNA: TGTGCCAGTAGTTCGGCGGGGGAAGGAGATACGCAGTATTTT; CDR3 protein: CASSSAGEGDTQYF
D gene: TRBD1; clone size: -; J gene: TRBJ2-2; V gene: TRBV18; CDR3 DNA: TGTGCCAGCTCACCAGACAGGGTGAACACCGGGGAGCTGTTTTTT; CDR3 protein: CASSPDRVNTGELFF
D gene: TRBD1; clone size: -; J gene: TRBJ2-1; V gene: TRBV27; CDR3 DNA: TGTGCCAGCGAGAACAGGGGTAATGAGCAGTTCTTC; CDR3 protein: CASENRGNEQFF
D gene: -; clone size: -; J gene: TRBJ2-3; V gene: TRBV27; CDR3 DNA: TGTGCCAGCAGTTTATTGCAGGCCACAGATACGCAGTATTTT; CDR3 protein: CASSLLQATDTQYF
D gene: -; clone size: -; J gene: TRBJ1-4; V gene: TRBV6-5; CDR3 DNA: TGTGCCAGCAGTTACGTGTCGACTAATGAAAAACTGTTTTTT; CDR3 protein: CASSYVSTNEKLFF
D gene: TRBD1; clone size: once; J gene: TRBJ1-4; V gene: TRBV5-1; CDR3 DNA: TGCGCCAGCAGCCCTCGAGGGGGCGAGGGTGAAAAACTGTTTTTT; CDR3 protein: CASSPRGGEGEKLFF
D gene: -; clone size: -; J gene: TRBJ2-7; V gene: TRBV11-2; CDR3 DNA: TGTGCCAGCAGCTTATCCGGGGGGCCGATAGGGGAGCAGTACTTC; CDR3 protein: CASSLSGGPIGEQYF
D gene: TRBD2; clone size: -; J gene: TRBJ2-1; V gene: TRBV9; CDR3 DNA: TGTGCCAGCAGCGACTCCGGGACTAGCGGGAGAGATGAGCAGTTCTTC; CDR3 protein: CASSDSGTSGRDEQFF